The 10 T cell receptor beta chains below were found in one sample sequenced in a study of T cells after yellow fever vaccination. TCRdb re-analysed the 5' RACE reads in MiXCR, keeping a single row per CDR3 protein. The sample consists of about 300,000 distinct CDR3 sequences, around 6.8% of them appearing once. Source: PBMCs, taken around 45 days after the first yellow fever vaccination. The receptor set was obtained from a man between 18 and 29 years old who received the YFV17D yellow fever vaccine.

The CDR3 DNA sequence: TGCGCCAGCAGCCAAGAATCAGGGGGCCGAAACACCATATATTTT. Translation gives CASSQESGGRNTIYF. The gene calls are TRBV4-1 and TRBJ1-3; 8 nucleotides agree with TRBD1. CDR1 is MGHRA, CDR2 YSYEKL, per germline. The CDR3 is made up of 15 amino acids. The V and J ends lost 0 bases and 5 bases, in that order; junction bases with no gene match: 3.

The chain combines TRBV4-3 with TRBJ1-2; D remains unclear. Germline V gene data show CDR1 as LGHNA and CDR2 as YSLEER. CDR3 length equals 17 residues. Between the trimmed V and J ends, which lost 0 bases and 4 bases, there was a span of 18 bases. Written as DNA, the CDR3 is TGCGCCAGCAGCCAAGATCTTGGTCTGGTTGCAGGCTATGGCTACACCTTC. As protein: CASSQDLGLVAGYGYTF.

The rearrangement uses TRBV7-3 and TRBJ2-1; the match to TRBD1 covers 8 bases. CDR1 is SGHTA and CDR2 is FQGTGA in the germline V gene. The CDR3 sequence is 17 residues long. V dropped 3 bases and J dropped 4; count of bases not matched to a gene: 11. CDR3 DNA sequence: TGTGCCAGCAGCTTTAAGGGGACAGGAGACGAATACAATGAGCAGTTCTTC. It translates to CASSFKGTGDEYNEQFF.

A few counts support this clonotype. V is TRBV28 and J is TRBJ2-3; no definite D call. CDR1 is MDHEN and CDR2 is SYDVKM in the germline V gene. V lost 5 bases to trimming and J lost 2 bases, with 5 bases between them. The CDR3 is made up of 12 amino acids. This chain's CDR3 is CASSPVTDTQYF. The CDR3, as DNA: TGTGCCAGCAGTCCTGTCACAGATACGCAGTATTTT. Full variable domain (rest looked up from reference TRBV28 and TRBJ2-3): DVKVTQSSRYLVKRTGEKVFLECVQDMDHENMFWYRQDPGLGLRLIYFSYDVKMKEKGDIPEGYSVSREKKERFSLILESASTNQTSMYLCASSPVTDTQYFGPGTRLTVL.

This clonotype was seen a few times. V is TRBV5-6 and J is TRBJ2-1, with D perhaps being TRBD1 or TRBD2 (5 bases each). Germline V gives CDR1 SGHDT, CDR2 YYEEEE. The CDR3 has 14 amino acids. Between the trimmed V and J ends, which lost 2 bases and 3 bases, there was a span of 9 bases. CDR3 DNA sequence: TGTGCCAGCAGCTTCGGGACCATCTACAATGAGCAGTTCTTC. Protein product: CASSFGTIYNEQFF.

This clonotype showed up just a few times. The chain employs TRBV21-1 and TRBJ1-5; the DNA was not compared with TRBD1, the D call given in the table. TRBV21-1 is reported as a pseudogene. The CDR3 covers 16 residues. The CDR3 DNA sequence: TGTGCCAGCAGCAAAGCCAATCTCCCAGGGGTCCAGCCCCAGCATTTT. Encoded protein: CASSKANLPGVQPQHF.

The chain couples TRBV20-1 to TRBJ2-7; TRBD1 or TRBD2 may be the D gene (5 bases each). The germline CDR1 and CDR2 sequences are DFQATT and SNEGSKA (reference sequence). The V end lost 4 bases, the J end lost 1 base, and 8 bases lay between the germline ends. The CDR3 runs to 12 residues. The CDR3 region has the DNA TGCAGTGCTACGGGACGGTCCTACGAGCAGTACTTC. Translating gives CSATGRSYEQYF.

This clonotype has just a few counts. The J gene is TRBJ2-5, the V gene TRBV7-6, with D possibly being TRBD2 (6 bases). CDR1 is SGHVS and CDR2 is FNYEAQ in the germline V gene. V lost 6 bases, J lost 2 bases, and 10 bases lay in between. CDR3 length equals 13 residues. CDR3 protein: CASSYGGQETQYF. The CDR3 nucleotides are TGTGCCAGCAGTTACGGGGGACAAGAGACCCAGTACTTC. Filled out from reference TRBV7-6 and TRBJ2-5, the complete variable domain reads GAGVSQSPRYKVTKRGQDVALRCDPISGHVSLYWYRQALGQGPEFLTYFNYEAQQDKSGLPNDRFSAERPEGSISTLTIQRTEQRDSAMYRCASSYGGQETQYFGPGTRLLVL.

In its sample, this clonotype was seen a few times. V is TRBV28 and J is TRBJ2-3; TRBD1 matches 8 bases. This CDR3 has 15 amino acids. Germline V gives CDR1 MDHEN, CDR2 SYDVKM. V gave up 4 bases and J gave up 3 bases; unmatched junction bases: 6. CDR3 coding DNA: TGTGCCAGCAGTTCAAGAACAGGGGGGACAGATACGCAGTATTTT. Translated, it gives CASSSRTGGTDTQYF. The entire variable domain, with the rest obtained from reference TRBV28 and TRBJ2-3, is as follows: DVKVTQSSRYLVKRTGEKVFLECVQDMDHENMFWYRQDPGLGLRLIYFSYDVKMKEKGDIPEGYSVSREKKERFSLILESASTNQTSMYLCASSSRTGGTDTQYFGPGTRLTVL.

This clonotype has at least ten counts. V is TRBV20-1 and J is TRBJ2-1; 14 nucleotides line up with TRBD2. After removal of 0 bases from V and 6 bases from J, the junction contained 7 bases not matched to a gene. The CDR3 has 17 residues. Germline V gene lookup returns CDR1 DFQATT and CDR2 SNEGSKA (reference sequence). DNA for the CDR3: TGCAGTGCTAGAGATAGGGGACTAGCGGGGGCCCCCAATGAGCAGTTCTTC. It encodes CSARDRGLAGAPNEQFF.